This T cell receptor beta chain was observed in a study of blood T cell repertoires in COVID-19. Background on the study: The origin of the acute and convalescent COVID-19 samples was the United States, Italy and Spain.

Methods used by the authors: Amplification from reference gene primers served as the basis for estimated nucleated cell counts. TCRdb's copy holds only in-frame clones and misses some; the assay was immunoSEQ multiplex PCR. V and J calls and clone size are given by that table; D and trimming were obtained from the DNA. This sample has some 140,000 clones, with about 90% found just once. This CDR3 contains 14 residues. The junction had 4 bases not matched to a gene; V was cut back by 4 bases and J by 2 bases. From germline, CDR1 is MNHNS and CDR2 SASEGT. The receptor was isolated from a man aged 50-60 years with acute or convalescent COVID-19. Sequencing used peripheral blood. V usage is TRBV6-1 and J usage is TRBJ2-7; 8 bases match TRBD1. The CDR3 here is CASSAGQGAYEQYF. The CDR3 DNA reads TGTGCCAGCAGTGCAGGACAGGGAGCCTACGAGCAGTACTTC.